Each of the 18 T cell receptor beta chains below was sequenced from the same sample in a study of Ad26.COV2.S vaccination and SARS-CoV-2 variants (dated by TCRdb to about 2021). The protocol used for the library was the immunoSEQ multiplex PCR assay. This immuneACCESS table, as held by TCRdb, lists in-frame sequences with V and J called but not all clones. Of the missing ones, under half trace to an unresolved V gene in checked studies; the others have no known cause. Recorded for this sample are 300,000 to 350,000 clones; just over 85% of them occurred a single time. The ten largest clones represent more than 1.5% of the sample. What this sample's treatment or condition label stands for: about 20 received Ad26.COV2.S at low or high dose, single or two shots; roughly five received placebo; per-sample allocation not given. For vaccine and placebo recipients, the sequenced repertoires came from samples collected on day 63 after the first injection.

The sequenced sample was peripheral blood, obtained in a trial of Ad26.COV2.S vaccine versus placebo. Receptors were obtained from a person aged 18-60 years who received the Ad26.COV2.S COVID-19 vaccine or a placebo.

The V gene is TRBV24-1, the J gene TRBJ1-2; D gene unclear. This CDR3 spans 15 amino acids. V lost 4 bases and J lost 7, with 18 bases in between. CDR1 is KGHDR, CDR2 SFDVKD, per germline. The CDR3 DNA reads as TGTGCCACCAGTGACCGAGACACTCTAGATTGTGGCTACACCTTC. It specifies CATSDRDTLDCGYTF.

The rearrangement joins TRBV5-1 to TRBJ1-2; D remains unclear. Looked up from germline, CDR1 is SGHRS and CDR2 is YFSETQ. The CDR3 totals 15 residues. V dropped 0 bases and J dropped 4 bases, with 13 bases sitting between them. The CDR3 coding sequence is TGCGCCAGCAGCTTGGTGGCAACGTCCGGCTATGGCTACACCTTC. Its protein is CASSLVATSGYGYTF.

The chain uses TRBV25-1 and TRBJ1-5, with 7 positions matching TRBD1. Looked up from germline, CDR1 is MGHDK and CDR2 is SYGVNS. V was clipped by 1 base and J by 7 bases; unmatched bases: 7. The CDR3 extends over 15 amino acids. The CDR3 reads CASSEWGQGEQPQHF. CDR3 DNA: TGTGCCAGCAGTGAATGGGGGCAGGGGGAGCAGCCCCAGCATTTT.

The chain uses TRBV6-1 and TRBJ1-2; D gene unclear. CDR1 and CDR2 from the germline V gene are MNHNS and SASEGT. V was trimmed by 3 bases and J by 7 bases, leaving 15 bases between them. There are 14 residues in the CDR3. CDR3 bases: TGTGCCAGCAGTGATTTAAAAAGTGGTCCTGGCTACACCTTC. This codes for CASSDLKSGPGYTF.

The genes are TRBV7-3 and TRBJ2-5; D is possibly TRBD2 (5 bases). V lost 0 bases and J lost 6, with 8 bases in between. Germline CDR1 reads SGHTA; CDR2 reads FQGTGA. CDR3 size: 13 residues. The DNA for the CDR3 is TGTGCCAGCAGCTTAACACCCGGGAAGACCCAGTACTTC. Translated, it gives CASSLTPGKTQYF.

This chain connects TRBV19 to TRBJ1-5, with D perhaps matching TRBD1 (6 bases). The germline CDR1 and CDR2 sequences are LNHDA and SQIVND (reference sequence). The V gene lost 6 bases and the J gene lost 3 bases, with 12 bases spanning the gap. The CDR3 extends over 14 amino acids. The CDR3: CASSPGTLNQPQHF. CDR3 DNA sequence: TGTGCCAGTAGCCCGGGGACACTCAATCAGCCCCAGCATTTT. The full variable domain, completed using reference TRBV19 and TRBJ1-5, is DGGITQSPKYLFRKEGQNVTLSCEQNLNHDAMYWYRQDPGQGLRLIYYSQIVNDFQKGDIAEGYSVSREKKESFPLTVTSAQKNPTAFYLCASSPGTLNQPQHFGDGTRLSIL.

This clone was recorded a few times. The chain uses TRBV5-1 and TRBJ1-3; D may be TRBD1 (5 bases). The CDR3 totals 13 residues. Trimming cost V 5 bases and J 4 bases, with 10 bases left between them. CDR1 and CDR2 (germline): SGHRS, YFSETQ. This CDR3 is CASRGEGGNTIYF. The CDR3 DNA is TGCGCCAGCAGGGGGGAAGGCGGAAACACCATATATTTT.

The rearrangement links TRBV29-1 to TRBJ2-5, with 12 nucleotides matching TRBD1. CDR3 length: 15 amino acids. V lost 4 bases and J lost 1; bases outside the gene matches: 4. Germline loops: CDR1 SQVTM, CDR2 ANQGSEA. The CDR3 protein is CSVAGDRGPQETQYF. The CDR3 DNA sequence: TGCAGCGTTGCGGGGGACAGGGGGCCCCAAGAGACCCAGTACTTC.

J is TRBJ1-5 and V is TRBV30, with D possibly TRBD1 on 5 matching bases. The CDR3 covers 13 residues. Trimming took 4 bases from V and 1 from J, leaving 8 bases between them. CDR1 is GTSNPN and CDR2 is SVGIG in the germline V gene (reference sequence). The CDR3 is CAWNGGSNQPQHF. Here the CDR3 DNA reads TGTGCCTGGAACGGGGGAAGCAATCAGCCCCAGCATTTT.

The chain employs TRBV30 and TRBJ2-4; D possibly matches TRBD1 or TRBD2 (7 bases each). This CDR3 is built from 13 residues. V was trimmed by 5 bases and J by 4 bases, leaving 12 bases between them. Germline V CDR1 and CDR2: GTSNPN, SVGIG (reference sequence). The CDR3 nucleotides read TGTGCCTGGGGGAGGGACAGAAAAAACATTCAGTACTTC. This sequence encodes CAWGRDRKNIQYF.

This clone was counted once. J is TRBJ2-5 and V is TRBV7-3, with 7 positions matching TRBD1. Per the germline V gene, CDR1 is SGHTA and CDR2 is FQGTGA. The CDR3 has 15 amino acids. The V and J ends lost 5 bases and 2 bases, in that order; junction bases with no gene match: 8. CDR3 region: CASSPYRGPQETQYF. In DNA form, the CDR3 reads TGTGCCAGCAGCCCATACAGGGGACCTCAAGAGACCCAGTACTTC.

The chain couples TRBV5-4 to TRBJ2-3, with a possible D match to TRBD1 (5 bases). CDR1 SGHNT and CDR2 YYREEE come from the germline V gene (reference sequence). The CDR3 is made up of 13 amino acids. The V and J ends lost 1 base and 6 bases respectively, with 9 bases between them. CDR3 nucleotide sequence: TGTGCCAGCAGCTTGCAGGGTCCGGATACGCAGTATTTT. Its protein is CASSLQGPDTQYF.

There are a few counts of this clone. The chain uses TRBV4-2 and TRBJ2-7; D is ambiguous. CDR1 is LGHNA and CDR2 is YNFKEQ in the germline V gene. V was shortened by 3 bases and J by 5 bases, with 14 bases between the two germline ends. This CDR3 comprises 14 residues. CDR3 coding DNA: TGTGCCAGCAGCCACCTTACGTCCCGTGACGAGCAGTACTTC. This translates into CASSHLTSRDEQYF.

This clone was recorded once. The V and J genes are TRBV27 and TRBJ1-3, with TRBD1 identical over 11 bases. The V segment lost 5 bases and the J segment 3 bases; nucleotides outside the gene matches: 6. This CDR3 region has 16 residues. Germline CDR1 MNHEY, CDR2 SMNVEV (reference sequence). CDR3 in amino acids: CASSGTGGDNGNTIYF. The CDR3 DNA reads TGTGCCAGCAGTGGGACAGGGGGGGACAATGGAAACACCATATATTTT.

V and J are TRBV19 and TRBJ1-5; D gene ambiguous. CDR3 length: 13 amino acids. V was cut by 7 bases and J by 1 base, with 8 bases left in between. Germline assignment: CDR1 LNHDA and CDR2 SQIVND (reference sequence). Here the CDR3 DNA reads TGTGCCAGTACACCAACAAGCAATCAGCCCCAGCATTTT. This encodes CASTPTSNQPQHF. Based on the CDR3 plus reference TRBV19 and TRBJ1-5, the full variable domain is DGGITQSPKYLFRKEGQNVTLSCEQNLNHDAMYWYRQDPGQGLRLIYYSQIVNDFQKGDIAEGYSVSREKKESFPLTVTSAQKNPTAFYLCASTPTSNQPQHFGDGTRLSIL.

This CDR3 is CASSQSLAGGPGYNEQFF. The CDR3 DNA sequence: TGCGCCAGCAGCCAGTCACTAGCGGGGGGACCCGGGTACAATGAGCAGTTCTTC. The rearrangement links TRBV4-3 to TRBJ2-1, with TRBD2 identical over 12 bases. Germline CDR1 LGHNA, CDR2 YSLEER. The CDR3 covers 18 residues. The trim removed 3 bases at V and 4 bases at J, leaving 10 bases unmatched.

This chain links TRBV6-5 with TRBJ2-2, with D tentatively TRBD2 (6 bases). The germline gives CDR1 MNHEY, CDR2 SVGAGI. V dropped 6 bases and J dropped 4 bases, with 9 bases sitting between them. This CDR3 is built from 13 residues. The chain's CDR3 is CASRFGGTGELFF. CDR3 in DNA: TGTGCCAGCAGGTTCGGGGGCACCGGGGAGCTGTTTTTT.

V usage is TRBV5-6 and J usage is TRBJ1-1; the D gene is possibly TRBD1 (5 bases). Germline V gene data show CDR1 as SGHDT and CDR2 as YYEEEE. Trimming took 3 bases from V and 14 from J, leaving 17 bases between them. The CDR3 covers 12 residues. The CDR3 DNA sequence: TGTGCCAGCAGCTGGGGGACGGAGGGAGTATTCTTT. Translated, it gives CASSWGTEGVFF.